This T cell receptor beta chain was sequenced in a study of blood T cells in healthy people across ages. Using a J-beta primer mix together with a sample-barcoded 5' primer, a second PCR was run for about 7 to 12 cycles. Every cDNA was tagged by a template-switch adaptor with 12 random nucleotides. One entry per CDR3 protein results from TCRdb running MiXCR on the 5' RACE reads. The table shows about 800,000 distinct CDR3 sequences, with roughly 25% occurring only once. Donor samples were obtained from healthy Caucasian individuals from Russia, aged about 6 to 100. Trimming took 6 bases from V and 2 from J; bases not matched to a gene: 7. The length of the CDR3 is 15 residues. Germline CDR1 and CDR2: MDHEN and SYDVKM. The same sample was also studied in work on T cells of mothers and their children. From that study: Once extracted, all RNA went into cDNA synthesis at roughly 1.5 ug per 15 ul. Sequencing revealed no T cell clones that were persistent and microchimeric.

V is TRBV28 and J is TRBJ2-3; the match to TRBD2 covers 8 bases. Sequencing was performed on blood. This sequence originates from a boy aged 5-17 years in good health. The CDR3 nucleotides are TGTGCCAGCAGCACCGGGACTAGGATCACAGATACGCAGTATTTT. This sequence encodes CASSTGTRITDTQYF.